These T cell receptor beta chains were read from a single sample in a study of control samples from healthy donors and cancer patients. TCRdb's table, derived via immunoSEQ multiplex PCR, lists solely in-frame clones and lacks some. In the table there are under 85,000 clones, roughly 94% of which are singletons. The sequencing input was blood. Every receptor here comes from a woman in her thirties or forties in good health. CDR3s include the opening cysteine and the closing phenylalanine or tryptophan. Each record gives: CDR3 length, D gene, clone size, V gene, J gene, CDR3 protein, CDR3 DNA. A D gene is named only where the DNA matches it firmly. Only some rows state a clone size, as once, few, many or a class for expanded clones.

15	.	.	TRBV4-1	TRBJ2-5	CASSRNTVIQETQYF	TGCGCCAGCAGCCGAAACACAGTGATTCAAGAGACCCAGTACTTC
14	TRBD1	once	TRBV30	TRBJ2-4	CAWSQGQGRNIQYF	TGTGCCTGGAGTCAGGGACAGGGGAGAAACATTCAGTACTTC
15	.	.	TRBV10-3	TRBJ2-3	CATSYSPGDTDTQYF	TGTGCCACATCGTACTCGCCGGGGGACACAGATACGCAGTATTTT
13	.	.	TRBV30	TRBJ1-1	CAWTVAVNTEAFF	TGTGCCTGGACAGTCGCCGTGAACACTGAAGCTTTCTTT
15	.	once	TRBV4-1	TRBJ2-3	CASSHLEGPTDTQYF	TGCGCCAGCAGCCACCTGGAGGGGCCTACAGATACGCAGTATTTT
16	.	.	TRBV10-1	TRBJ1-6	CASSLRGGVHNSPLHF	TGCGCCTCATCGCTAAGGGGAGGGGTACATAATTCACCCCTCCACTTT
15	.	.	TRBV6-6	TRBJ2-7	CASSGTGTEAYEQYF	TGTGCCAGCAGTGGGACCGGGACGGAGGCCTACGAGCAGTACTTC
15	.	.	TRBV24-1	TRBJ1-1	CATSDSGAGRPEAFF	TGTGCCACCAGTGATTCGGGGGCGGGCCGGCCTGAAGCTTTCTTT
17	TRBD1	.	TRBV27	TRBJ1-1	CASSLLASGTANTEAFF	TGTGCCAGCAGTTTATTGGCTAGTGGGACAGCGAACACTGAAGCTTTCTTT
16	TRBD1	.	TRBV7-2	TRBJ1-1	CASSLLGDRVFTEAFF	TGTGCCAGCAGCTTACTCGGAGACAGGGTGTTCACTGAAGCTTTCTTT
14	TRBD1	.	TRBV6-1	TRBJ1-1	CASSDTGAQPEAFF	TGTGCCAGCAGTGACACAGGGGCCCAGCCTGAAGCTTTCTTT
15	TRBD1	.	TRBV6-5	TRBJ2-3	CASSYSRQGGDTQYF	TGTGCCAGCAGTTACTCGAGACAGGGGGGCGATACGCAGTATTTT
12	.	.	TRBV30	TRBJ1-1	CAWSVNEGSAFF	TGTGCCTGGAGTGTCAATGAGGGGTCAGCTTTCTTT
14	.	.	TRBV6-6	TRBJ1-3	CASSYSGAGNTIYF	TGTGCCAGCAGTTACTCAGGGGCCGGAAACACCATATATTTT
13	.	.	TRBV5-6	TRBJ2-1	CASSLGGRNEQFF	TGTGCCAGCAGCTTGGGAGGTAGGAATGAGCAGTTCTTC
12	.	.	TRBV12-3/TRBV12-4	TRBJ1-3	CASSLSGNTIYF	TGTGCCAGCAGTTTAAGTGGAAACACCATATATTTT
16	TRBD2	few	TRBV6-1	TRBJ2-6	CASSEIAGGGANVLTF	TGTGCCAGCAGTGAGATAGCGGGGGGTGGGGCCAACGTCCTGACTTTC
14	TRBD1	once	TRBV6-5	TRBJ1-4	CASSFPRGHEKLFF	TGTGCCAGCAGTTTTCCCAGGGGGCATGAAAAACTGTTTTTT
14	TRBD1	.	TRBV5-5	TRBJ2-7	CASSLVTGGYEQYF	TGTGCCAGCAGCTTGGTTACAGGGGGCTACGAGCAGTACTTC
16	TRBD2	.	TRBV3-1/TRBV3-2	TRBJ2-3	CASSSTLAGGPDTQYF	TGTGCCAGCAGCTCCACTCTAGCGGGAGGGCCAGATACGCAGTATTTT
14	TRBD1	.	TRBV28	TRBJ1-4	CASSPQGRHEKLFF	TGTGCCAGCAGTCCACAGGGGAGGCATGAAAAACTGTTTTTT